Following are 17 T cell receptor beta chains from one sample sequenced in a study of graft-versus-host responses after intestinal transplantation. Sequenced by immunoSEQ multiplex PCR; TCRdb stores in-frame clones only, minus some. Of 130,000 to 150,000 clones in the sample, roughly 91% were seen once. These receptors lack a known antigen. The material sequenced was unstimulated CD4+ T cells sorted from spleen or lymph node cells, taken before intestinal transplant. Receptors were obtained from a human donor who received an intestinal transplant.

CDR3 loop: CASSPYGTENTEAFF. The CDR3 coding sequence is TGTGCCAGCAGCCCCTACGGGACAGAAAACACTGAAGCTTTCTTT. The chain has TRBV7-3 and TRBJ1-1; 7 positions match TRBD1. The CDR3 runs 15 residues. Looked up from germline, CDR1 is SGHTA and CDR2 is FQGTGA. The V segment lost 5 bases and the J segment 2 bases; nucleotides outside the gene matches: 8.

J is TRBJ1-5 and V is TRBV4-1; TRBD1 might be the D (6 bases). Germline V gene data show CDR1 as MGHRA and CDR2 as YSYEKL. This CDR3 region has 16 residues. The V gene lost 0 bases and the J gene lost 0 bases, with 9 bases spanning the gap. The CDR3 DNA is TGCGCCAGCAGCCAAGAGCAGGGGAATAGCAATCAGCCCCAGCATTTT. It translates to CASSQEQGNSNQPQHF.

The gene calls are TRBV12-5 and TRBJ2-2; D is perhaps TRBD2 (6 bases). V gave up 1 base and J gave up 4 bases, with 16 bases separating them. CDR3 length: 17 residues. Germline V gene lookup returns CDR1 LGHNT and CDR2 FRNRAP. The CDR3 DNA follows: TGTGCTAGTGGTTTGGCCCCCGGGGGAGTGACCACCGGGGAGCTGTTTTTT. Encoded protein: CASGLAPGGVTTGELFF.

This clone was found once. The chain is built from TRBV11-1 and TRBJ2-1; 8 bases agree with TRBD2. The trim removed 3 bases at V and 0 bases at J, leaving 4 bases unmatched. Germline V lookup: CDR1 SGHAT, CDR2 FQDESV (reference sequence). This CDR3 is built from 16 residues. This CDR3 reads CASSFYSGTSYNEQFF. The CDR3 DNA reads as TGTGCCAGCAGCTTCTATAGCGGGACCTCCTACAATGAGCAGTTCTTC.

In the case of this clone: The junction does not match germline at one end; this may be a read error. The chain employs TRBV28 and TRBJ2-2; TRBD2 agrees at 8 bases. The CDR3 has 14 amino acids. Germline V CDR1 and CDR2: MDHEN, SYDVKM. The CDR3 coding sequence is TGTGCCAGCAACATAATAGCGGGAAGGGGGGAGCTGGTTTTT. Encoded protein: CASNIIAGRGELVF. The full variable domain, its missing parts supplied by reference TRBV28 and TRBJ2-2, is DVKVTQSSRYLVKRTGEKVFLECVQDMDHENMFWYRQDPGLGLRLIYFSYDVKMKEKGDIPEGYSVSREKKERFSLILESASTNQTSMYLCASNIIAGRGELVFGEGSRLTVL.

V usage is TRBV28 and J usage is TRBJ2-2; D unclear. Germline CDR1 and CDR2: MDHEN and SYDVKM. Trimming shortened V by 8 bases and J by 5 bases, and 9 bases separated the two germline ends. The length of the CDR3 is 12 residues. The CDR3 here is CASHSITGELFF. Written as DNA, the CDR3 is TGTGCCAGCCACTCTATTACCGGGGAGCTGTTTTTT.

The chain links TRBV5-1 to TRBJ2-2, with 9 bases identical to TRBD1. Germline V gene lookup returns CDR1 SGHRS and CDR2 YFSETQ. Trimming at V came to 0 bases and at J to 2 bases, leaving 2 bases not matched to a gene. CDR3 length: 16 residues. CDR3 coding DNA: TGCGCCAGCAGCTTGGGGGACAGGGTAAACACCGGGGAGCTGTTTTTT. Protein product: CASSLGDRVNTGELFF.

The V gene is TRBV4-1, the J gene TRBJ1-2, with D possibly being TRBD1 (6 bases). CDR3 length equals 14 residues. Germline V gene sequence: CDR1 MGHRA, CDR2 YSYEKL. V shed 5 bases and J shed 4 bases, with 14 bases lying between them. The DNA for the CDR3 is TGCGCCAGCAGCTTAGCAGGGGAGGGCTATGGCTACACCTTC. This sequence encodes CASSLAGEGYGYTF.

The sample holds one count of this clone. The V call is TRBV5-1, the J call TRBJ2-2, with unresolved D. V lost 0 bases and J lost 0, with 6 bases in between. The CDR3 is made up of 15 amino acids. Germline V gene data show CDR1 as SGHRS and CDR2 as YFSETQ. In DNA form, the CDR3 reads TGCGCCAGCAGCTTGGCTAGGGCGAACACCGGGGAGCTGTTTTTT. As protein: CASSLARANTGELFF.

This chain joins TRBV7-9 and TRBJ1-5, with 11 bases that match TRBD1. V trimming: 0 bases; J trimming: 7 bases; junction bases outside the gene matches: 2. The germline gives CDR1 SEHNR, CDR2 FQNEAQ (reference sequence). The CDR3 spans 15 residues. This chain's CDR3 is CASSLAGQGDQPQHF. The CDR3 nucleotides are TGTGCCAGCAGCTTAGCGGGACAGGGGGACCAGCCCCAGCATTTT.

This clone showed up just once. The V gene is TRBV11-2, the J gene TRBJ1-6; weak D call: TRBD1 (5 bases). CDR1 is SGHAT, CDR2 FQNNGV, per germline. The CDR3 consists of 14 residues. The germline V and J ends were trimmed by 5 bases and 7 bases, with 12 bases remaining between them. The CDR3 DNA sequence: TGTGCCAGCAGCCCCCGGAGGGGAAATTCACCCCTCCACTTT. Protein product: CASSPRRGNSPLHF.

This chain links TRBV4-3 with TRBJ2-2, with 9 bases lining up with TRBD1. This CDR3 comprises 15 residues. J was trimmed by 5 bases and V by 6 bases; bases with no gene match: 7. CDR1 is LGHNA, CDR2 YSLEER, per germline. The DNA for the CDR3 is TGCGCCAGCAGGCAACAGGGGGCGCGTACCGGGGAGCTGTTTTTT. Translated, it gives CASRQQGARTGELFF.

The chain employs TRBV2 and TRBJ1-5; the D is unclear. CDR1 is SNHLY and CDR2 is FYNNEI in the germline V gene. Trimming took off 6 bases at V and 0 bases at J, with 6 bases between the two ends. CDR3 size: 13 residues. The CDR3 is CASRSYSNQPQHF. The DNA of the CDR3 is TGTGCCAGCAGGAGTTATAGCAATCAGCCCCAGCATTTT.

The gene calls are TRBV4-2 and TRBJ2-3; D not certain. CDR1 LGHNA and CDR2 YNFKEQ come from the germline V gene. V lost 3 bases to trimming and J lost 0 bases, with 7 bases between them. The CDR3 spans 14 residues. CDR3 region: CASSQSRSTDTQYF. CDR3 DNA: TGTGCCAGCAGCCAGTCCCGGAGCACAGATACGCAGTATTTT.

The chain is built from TRBV12-5 and TRBJ2-5; 10 bases fit TRBD1. The CDR3 spans 16 residues. Looked up from germline, CDR1 is LGHNT and CDR2 is FRNRAP. The ends lost 1 base at V and 5 bases at J; junction bases unmatched: 7. The CDR3 DNA sequence: TGTGCTAGTGGTTTGGCCGCGACAGGGGGCCAGGAGACCCAGTACTTC. Protein product: CASGLAATGGQETQYF.

This chain links TRBV4-1 with TRBJ2-2; D unclear. Between the trimmed V and J ends, which lost 0 bases and 4 bases, there was a span of 9 bases. This CDR3 has 15 residues. CDR1 and CDR2 from the germline V gene are MGHRA and YSYEKL. CDR3 amino acids: CASSQEWQFTGELFF. In DNA form, the CDR3 reads TGCGCCAGCAGCCAAGAGTGGCAGTTCACCGGGGAGCTGTTTTTT.

V and J are TRBV28 and TRBJ2-1; weak D call: TRBD2 (5 bases). This CDR3 is 15 amino acids long. Germline CDR1 and CDR2: MDHEN and SYDVKM. The V and J ends lost 6 bases and 4 bases respectively, with 16 bases between them. The CDR3 DNA is TGTGCCAGCAGCTCAAACGGGATCGTATACAATGAGCAGTTCTTC. Protein product: CASSSNGIVYNEQFF.